The 32 T cell receptor beta chains in this list originate from one sample, sequenced in a study of T cell responses to AZD1222 COVID-19 vaccine. Produced via immunoSEQ multiplex PCR; TCRdb's table is partial and in-frame only. The sample holds around 85,000 clones; 90% are singletons and the top ten take approximately 1.4%. Material: peripheral blood, obtained 28 days after the second AZD1222 dose. All receptors come from an adult who received the AZD1222 COVID-19 vaccine.

There are a few counts of this clone. The rearrangement joins TRBV30 to TRBJ2-7; 8 bases agree with TRBD2. The CDR3 is 14 amino acids. CDR1 is GTSNPN, CDR2 SVGIG, per germline (reference sequence). V dropped 4 bases and J dropped 5; count of bases not matched to a gene: 10. The CDR3 bases are TGTGCCTGGACACGGGGGGGGCCTGTGCACGAGCAGTACTTC. It is translated as CAWTRGGPVHEQYF.

V and J are TRBV7-2 and TRBJ2-7; D call uncertain. Germline V CDR1 and CDR2: SGHTA, FQGNSA. V was pared by 2 bases and J by 6 bases, with 11 bases between. This CDR3 has 13 amino acids. In DNA, the CDR3 is TGTGCCAGCAGCTTATTTATAGACGTCGAGCAGTACTTC. It yields the protein CASSLFIDVEQYF.

This clone was seen only once. J is TRBJ2-7 and V is TRBV6-5, with D possibly matching TRBD1 (5 bases). The V end was cut by 2 bases, the J end by 4 bases, with 12 bases between. The CDR3 totals 14 residues. Germline CDR1 reads MNHEY; CDR2 reads SVGAGI. CDR3 region: CASSYGQGGYEQYF. The CDR3 DNA reads as TGTGCCAGCAGTTACGGGCAGGGTGGGTACGAGCAGTACTTC.

V gene TRBV9 combines with J gene TRBJ2-2; D might be TRBD2 (5 bases). The germline V gene encodes CDR1 SGDLS and CDR2 YYNGEE. This CDR3 has 16 residues. V was clipped by 4 bases and J by 5 bases, with 18 bases between them. Here the CDR3 reads CASSPQGRAGTGELFF. Here the CDR3 DNA reads TGTGCCAGCAGCCCCCAAGGGCGGGCTGGGACCGGGGAGCTGTTTTTT.

The chain carries TRBV28 and TRBJ1-1; D is ambiguous. This CDR3 is 14 amino acids long. Germline values: CDR1 MDHEN, CDR2 SYDVKM. Trimming took off 3 bases at V and 1 base at J, with 9 bases between the two ends. CDR3: CASSFLRGNTEAFF. Here the CDR3 DNA reads TGTGCCAGCAGTTTCCTTCGGGGGAACACTGAAGCTTTCTTT. Together with reference TRBV28 and TRBJ1-1, the CDR3 gives the full variable domain: DVKVTQSSRYLVKRTGEKVFLECVQDMDHENMFWYRQDPGLGLRLIYFSYDVKMKEKGDIPEGYSVSREKKERFSLILESASTNQTSMYLCASSFLRGNTEAFFGQGTRLTVV.

The chain carries TRBV5-4 and TRBJ1-4; D call uncertain. V lost 0 bases to trimming and J lost 8 bases, with 17 bases between them. Germline CDR1 and CDR2: SGHNT and YYREEE (reference sequence). CDR3 size: 16 residues. The CDR3, as DNA: TGTGCCAGCAGCTTGGGTCCCGAGGAGGGCAGGGAAAAACTGTTTTTT. Amino acids: CASSLGPEEGREKLFF. The full variable domain, rest sourced from reference TRBV5-4 and TRBJ1-4, is ETGVTQSPTHLIKTRGQQVTLRCSSQSGHNTVSWYQQALGQGPQFIFQYYREEENGRGNFPPRFSGLQFPNYSSELNVNALELDDSALYLCASSLGPEEGREKLFFGSGTQLSVL.

The rearrangement links TRBV4-3 to TRBJ2-3; no clear D. The CDR3 totals 13 residues. Trimming took off 0 bases at V and 3 bases at J, with 4 bases between the two ends. Germline V gene data show CDR1 as LGHNA and CDR2 as YSLEER. The chain's CDR3 is CASSQDWTDTQYF. CDR3 in DNA: TGCGCCAGCAGCCAAGATTGGACAGATACGCAGTATTTT.

The chain has TRBV4-1 and TRBJ2-1; D is tentatively TRBD1 or TRBD2 (6 bases each). Deletions cut 4 bases from V and 8 bases from J, with 15 bases between. This CDR3 has 14 amino acids. Germline V gene sequence: CDR1 MGHRA, CDR2 YSYEKL. The CDR3 loop reads CASSLISGAYEQFF. CDR3 sequence (DNA): TGCGCCAGCAGCCTCATATCGGGGGCCTATGAGCAGTTCTTC.

This sequence joins TRBV7-3 and TRBJ1-1; the D is unclear. CDR3 length: 13 residues. V lost 4 bases, J lost 4 bases, and 10 bases lay in between. Germline V gives CDR1 SGHTA, CDR2 FQGTGA. The CDR3 bases are TGTGCCAGCAGCTCCTCATCGGGCACTGAAGCTTTCTTT. Translation: CASSSSSGTEAFF.

Note on this clone: At the DNA level, this CDR3 is encoded by other sequences in the same sample as well. This chain connects TRBV2 to TRBJ2-7; 7 bases are shared with TRBD1. The V gene's germline CDR1 is SNHLY and CDR2 FYNNEI. Losses at the gene ends were 1 base for V and 6 bases for J; bases not matched to a gene: 0. This CDR3 contains 12 residues. The CDR3 DNA reads as TGTGCCAGCAGTGAAGGGACAGGCGAGCAGTACTTC. Residues: CASSEGTGEQYF.

The rearrangement links TRBV7-8 to TRBJ1-6, with TRBD1 matching 8 bases. V lost 8 bases to trimming and J lost 4 bases; unmatched junction nucleotides: 4. Germline loops: CDR1 SGHVS, CDR2 FQNEAQ. The CDR3 loop spans 14 amino acids. The CDR3 reads CASRRDRYNSPLHF. The CDR3 DNA reads TGTGCCAGCCGTCGGGACAGGTATAATTCACCCCTCCACTTT.

V gene TRBV9 combines with J gene TRBJ2-7; D not certain. CDR3 length: 15 amino acids. Germline CDR1 SGDLS, CDR2 YYNGEE. V lost 0 bases and J 5 bases, leaving 15 bases between the germline ends. As DNA, the CDR3 is TGTGCCAGCAGCGTAGAAGCCGGAATAAGGGACGAGCAGTACTTC. Its translation is CASSVEAGIRDEQYF.

The V call is TRBV13, the J call TRBJ2-3; 12 bases are shared with TRBD2. Germline CDR1 PRHDT, CDR2 FYEKMQ (reference sequence). The CDR3 has 15 amino acids. With 6 bases clipped from V and 4 bases from J, the junction kept 5 bases outside the gene matches. CDR3 sequence: CASRSGTSGPDTQYF. As DNA, the CDR3 is TGTGCCAGCAGGTCAGGGACTAGCGGGCCAGATACGCAGTATTTT. The full variable domain, its missing parts supplied by reference TRBV13 and TRBJ2-3, is AAGVIQSPRHLIKEKRETATLKCYPIPRHDTVYWYQQGPGQDPQFLISFYEKMQSDKGSIPDRFSAQQFSDYHSELNMSSLELGDSALYFCASRSGTSGPDTQYFGPGTRLTVL.

The chain links TRBV6-5 to TRBJ1-1; tentatively, D is TRBD1 (5 bases). Germline CDR1 MNHEY, CDR2 SVGAGI. This CDR3 contains 15 residues. Trimming took off 0 bases at V and 1 base at J, with 9 bases between the two ends. The CDR3 is CASSYSRGGNTEAFF. The CDR3 bases are TGTGCCAGCAGTTACTCCCGGGGGGGGAACACTGAAGCTTTCTTT.

The V gene is TRBV7-9, the J gene TRBJ2-7; weak D call: TRBD1 (5 bases). This CDR3 is 14 amino acids long. The ends were cut back, 2 bases at V and 3 bases at J, with 11 bases in the middle. Germline assignment: CDR1 SEHNR and CDR2 FQNEAQ (reference sequence). The CDR3 sequence is CASSLTPQGYEQYF. CDR3 in DNA: TGTGCCAGCAGCTTAACCCCCCAGGGCTACGAGCAGTACTTC.

The V gene is TRBV21-1, the J gene TRBJ2-5; TRBD2 is taken as the D call from the table, unchecked against the DNA. TRBV21-1 is annotated as a pseudogene. This CDR3 is built from 17 residues. The CDR3 DNA reads TGTGCCAGCAGCCCCAAGGGGGGGGCTATAAACCAAGAGACCCAGTACTTC. Protein: CASSPKGGAINQETQYF.

The chain joins TRBV2 to TRBJ2-7, with 10 positions matching TRBD1. Germline V gives CDR1 SNHLY, CDR2 FYNNEI. The trim removed 4 bases at V and 3 bases at J, leaving 0 bases unmatched. CDR3 size: 13 residues. CDR3 region: CASSGDRGYEQYF. In DNA, the CDR3 is TGTGCCAGCAGTGGGGACAGGGGCTACGAGCAGTACTTC.

The chain is built from TRBV6-4 and TRBJ2-1; D is unclear. The CDR3 extends over 19 amino acids. Germline V CDR1 and CDR2: MRHNA, SNTAGT. V lost 2 bases, J lost 6 bases, and 26 bases lay in between. CDR3 residues: CASSDDSPPPPQGGNEQFF. The DNA for the CDR3 is TGTGCCAGCAGTGACGACTCTCCTCCACCCCCCCAAGGCGGCAATGAGCAGTTCTTC.

This clone was observed a few times. V is TRBV28 and J is TRBJ1-3; tentatively, D is TRBD1 (5 bases). V lost 7 bases, J lost 0 bases, and 7 bases lay in between. The germline V gene has CDR1 MDHEN and CDR2 SYDVKM. There are 13 residues in the CDR3. As DNA, the CDR3 is TGTGCCAGCAAGGACACCTCTGGAAACACCATATATTTT. It encodes CASKDTSGNTIYF.

The chain joins TRBV27 to TRBJ2-7; a possible D gene is TRBD1 (6 bases). In germline, CDR1 is MNHEY, CDR2 SMNVEV (reference sequence). The CDR3 runs to 13 residues. Trimming removed 3 bases at V and 7 bases at J, with 13 bases between. The CDR3 nucleotides read TGTGCCAGCAGTTTTCGGGCGAGGGGGGAGCAGTACTTC. This translates into CASSFRARGEQYF.

The chain employs TRBV5-6 and TRBJ1-1; 7 nucleotides line up with TRBD1. CDR1 is SGHDT, CDR2 YYEEEE, per germline. V lost 2 bases and J lost 1; bases outside the gene matches: 5. This CDR3 is 15 amino acids long. The CDR3 reads CASSFLGTANTEAFF. In DNA form, the CDR3 reads TGTGCCAGCAGCTTCCTAGGGACAGCGAACACTGAAGCTTTCTTT.

The chain has TRBV24-1 and TRBJ2-3, with TRBD2 matching 8 bases. The CDR3 consists of 18 residues. Germline CDR1 KGHDR, CDR2 SFDVKD. With V trimmed by 3 bases and J by 2 bases, 12 bases remained unmatched. In nucleotides, the CDR3 is TGTGCCACCAGTGATCCGGCCGTAGCGGGGAAAATCACAGATACGCAGTATTTT. It is translated as CATSDPAVAGKITDTQYF.

This chain joins TRBV19 and TRBJ1-5, with 8 positions matching TRBD1. V was pared by 4 bases and J by 1 base, with 6 bases of the junction left unmatched. This CDR3 has 16 amino acids. Germline CDR1 and CDR2: LNHDA and SQIVND (reference sequence). CDR3 region: CASSTLDRGSNQPQHF. In DNA form, the CDR3 reads TGTGCCAGTAGTACACTTGACAGGGGAAGCAATCAGCCCCAGCATTTT.

V and J are TRBV4-1 and TRBJ2-2, with 10 bases that match TRBD2. With V trimmed by 0 bases and J by 3 bases, 10 bases remained unmatched. This CDR3 comprises 19 residues. CDR1 and CDR2 from the germline V gene are MGHRA and YSYEKL. CDR3 DNA: TGCGCCAGCAGCCAAGATCGGGGTAGCGGGGGGTTGGACACCGGGGAGCTGTTTTTT. Translated: CASSQDRGSGGLDTGELFF.

This chain connects TRBV2 to TRBJ1-5, with D maybe TRBD1 (6 bases). The CDR3 consists of 15 residues. Germline V gene sequence: CDR1 SNHLY, CDR2 FYNNEI. Between the trimmed V and J ends, which lost 7 bases and 5 bases, there was a span of 18 bases. The CDR3 nucleotides are TGTGCCAGCACCCTCGGCCGGGGGGCACATCAGCCCCAGCATTTT. Protein product: CASTLGRGAHQPQHF.

V usage is TRBV7-8 and J usage is TRBJ2-7; TRBD1 aligns across 8 bases. J was trimmed by 4 bases and V by 7 bases; bases with no gene match: 9. The length of the CDR3 is 14 residues. The germline V gene encodes CDR1 SGHVS and CDR2 FQNEAQ. CDR3 sequence: CASKSGGGSYEQYF. The CDR3 bases are TGTGCCAGCAAGTCAGGGGGCGGGTCATACGAGCAGTACTTC.

The chain recombines TRBV5-1 with TRBJ2-5; D ambiguous. Per germline, CDR1 SGHRS and CDR2 YFSETQ. Trimming pared 1 base from V and 2 bases from J, leaving 9 bases between. The CDR3 is made up of 14 amino acids. CDR3 protein: CASSLFGNQETQYF. CDR3 nucleotides: TGCGCCAGCAGCTTGTTTGGGAATCAAGAGACCCAGTACTTC.

Only one count was recorded for this clone. The same CDR3 is also encoded by other DNA sequences in this sample. The J gene is TRBJ2-7, the V gene TRBV4-1; D call uncertain. Germline CDR1 is MGHRA and CDR2 is YSYEKL. The V end was cut by 1 base, the J end by 1 base, with 5 bases between. This CDR3 is built from 13 residues. The CDR3 DNA is TGCGCCAGCAGCCAAGGACTTTCCTACGAGCAGTACTTC. Protein sequence: CASSQGLSYEQYF.

The chain uses TRBV6-5 and TRBJ1-5; no reliable D call. CDR1 is MNHEY and CDR2 is SVGAGI in the germline V gene. There are 14 residues in the CDR3. The V end was cut by 4 bases, the J end by 0 bases, with 7 bases between. The CDR3 bases are TGTGCCAGCAGTTCCCCGGATAGCAATCAGCCCCAGCATTTT. This sequence encodes CASSSPDSNQPQHF.

The V and J genes are TRBV28 and TRBJ1-2; TRBD1 is a possible D gene (5 bases). The CDR3 extends over 12 amino acids. Between the trimmed V and J ends, which lost 5 bases and 5 bases, there was a span of 9 bases. Germline CDR1 MDHEN, CDR2 SYDVKM. This CDR3 is CASSGTSYGYTF. The CDR3 DNA sequence: TGTGCCAGCAGTGGGACGTCGTATGGCTACACCTTC.

The chain couples TRBV5-1 to TRBJ2-1; unclear D gene. Germline V lookup: CDR1 SGHRS, CDR2 YFSETQ. The ends were cut back, 0 bases at V and 2 bases at J, with 9 bases in the middle. CDR3 length: 15 residues. The CDR3 DNA follows: TGCGCCAGCAGCTTGGGAGGAACTACCTACAATGAGCAGTTCTTC. Its protein is CASSLGGTTYNEQFF.

J is TRBJ1-4 and V is TRBV6-5, with 8 positions matching TRBD1. The V and J ends lost 10 bases and 5 bases, in that order; junction bases with no gene match: 6. CDR1 is MNHEY, CDR2 SVGAGI, per germline. The CDR3 has 13 residues. The CDR3 nucleotides read TGTGCCACCCAAAGACAGGGGAATGAAAAACTGTTTTTT. Amino acids: CATQRQGNEKLFF.